This paragraph covers one T cell receptor (beta chain) sequence. Antigen unknown. Authors' analysis steps: As immunoSEQ supplied junction-only sequences (without quality scores), filtering differed. The method was immunoSEQ multiplex PCR; TCRdb's version includes in-frame clones alone and lacks a portion of them. That table is the source of V, J and clone size, and D and trimming were worked out from the DNA. This sample has nearly 1,000,000 clones; less than 85% occur once, and the top ten carry approximately 1.5%. The sample belongs to a study of shared clonotypes between healthy human individuals. Broader study findings: Naive subsets tended to show greater estimated richness than memory subsets.

All the donors were Caucasian adults who lived in Nashville, Tennessee. The CDR3 runs 14 residues. Deletions cut 4 bases from V and 0 bases from J, with 6 bases between. Per germline, CDR1 SGHAT and CDR2 FQNNGV. This sequence originates from a man in his late teens or twenties in good health. The genes are TRBV11-2 and TRBJ1-4; D is ambiguous. Sequenced: memory CD4+ T cells sorted from blood. This sample's subset: CD45RA-negative fraction. For the CDR3, the DNA is TGTGCCAGCAGCTCCGATGCAACTAATGAAAAACTGTTTTTT. This codes for CASSSDATNEKLFF.